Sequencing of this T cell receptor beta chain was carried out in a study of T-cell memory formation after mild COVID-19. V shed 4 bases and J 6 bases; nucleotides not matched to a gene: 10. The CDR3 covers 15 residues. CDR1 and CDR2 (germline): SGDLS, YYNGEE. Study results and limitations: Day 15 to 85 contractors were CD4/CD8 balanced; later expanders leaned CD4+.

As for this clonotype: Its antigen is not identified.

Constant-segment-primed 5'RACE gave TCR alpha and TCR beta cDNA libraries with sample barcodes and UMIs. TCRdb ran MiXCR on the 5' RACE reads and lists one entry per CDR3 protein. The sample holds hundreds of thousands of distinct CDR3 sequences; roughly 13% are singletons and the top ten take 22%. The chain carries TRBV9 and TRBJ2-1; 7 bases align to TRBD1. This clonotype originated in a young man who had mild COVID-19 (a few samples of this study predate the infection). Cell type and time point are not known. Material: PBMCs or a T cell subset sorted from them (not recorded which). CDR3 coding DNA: TGTGCCAGCAGCCTCCTCCCGGGACAGTTCAATGAGCAGTTCTTC. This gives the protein CASSLLPGQFNEQFF.